One and the same sample provided the 10 T cell receptor beta chains below, sequenced in a study of OX40 agonist ivuxolimab in advanced cancers. The library came from the immunoSEQ multiplex PCR assay. The immuneACCESS repertoire file appears here via TCRdb, limited to in-frame rearrangements. These files lack a portion of the clones; in checked studies, under half of the deficit traces to unresolved V genes, and the cause of the others is not known. This sample gives 99,000 or so clones in total; approximately 93% of them show up just once. The ten largest account for 0.26% of the sample. The source material was CD4+ or CD8+ T cells sorted from blood, sampled in a trial of the OX40 agonist ivuxolimab. The source is an adult with an advanced solid tumor such as melanoma, head and neck, liver or kidney cancer.

The V call is TRBV30, the J call TRBJ1-4; 7 bases align to TRBD1. The CDR3 has 15 amino acids. Unmatched junction bases numbered 7, after V lost 1 base and J lost 5 bases. Germline V gene sequence: CDR1 GTSNPN, CDR2 SVGIG (reference sequence). The chain's CDR3 is CAWSDNRGRNEKLFF. In DNA, the CDR3 is TGTGCCTGGAGTGACAACAGGGGAAGGAATGAAAAACTGTTTTTT.

Here the CDR3 DNA reads TGTGCCAGCAGCTCAGCACCAGGGGATGTGCAGCCCCAGCATTTT. Encoded protein: CASSSAPGDVQPQHF. The chain is built from TRBV5-4 and TRBJ1-5; perhaps TRBD1 as D (6 bases). From germline, CDR1 is SGHNT and CDR2 YYREEE (reference sequence). V shed 3 bases and J shed 7 bases, with 17 bases lying between them. The CDR3 totals 15 residues.

The gene calls are TRBV11-3 and TRBJ2-1, with 9 bases aligning to TRBD2. Germline-derived CDR1 and CDR2 are SGHNT and YENEEA. CDR3 length equals 15 residues. V was pared by 8 bases and J by 8 bases, with 13 bases of the junction left unmatched. In DNA, the CDR3 is TGTGCCAGCCTTAGACGATCCGGGACTAGCTATGAGCAGTTCTTC. Encoded protein: CASLRRSGTSYEQFF. The complete variable domain, with remaining parts taken from reference TRBV11-3 and TRBJ2-1, reads EAGVVQSPRYKIIEKKQPVAFWCNPISGHNTLYWYLQNLGQGPELLIRYENEEAVDDSQLPKDRFSAERLKGVDSTLKIQPAELGDSAVYLCASLRRSGTSYEQFFGPGTRLTVL.

This clone was seen a single time. This chain uses TRBV7-3 with TRBJ2-1; no clear D gene. This CDR3 has 14 amino acids. V lost 2 bases to trimming and J lost 8 bases, with 13 bases between them. Per the germline V gene, CDR1 is SGHTA and CDR2 is FQGTGA. As DNA, the CDR3 is TGTGCCAGCAGCTTATCGGGCCAGATTGATGAGCAGTTCTTC. Translation gives CASSLSGQIDEQFF.

This clone is a singleton in its sample. The chain links TRBV7-8 to TRBJ1-5; no definite D call. V shed 0 bases and J shed 5 bases, with 14 bases lying between them. This CDR3 comprises 16 residues. The germline CDR1 and CDR2 sequences are SGHVS and FQNEAQ. In nucleotides, the CDR3 is TGTGCCAGCAGCTTAGCGGTACGAGGGCTCGATCAGCCCCAGCATTTT. It translates to CASSLAVRGLDQPQHF.

The V and J genes are TRBV6-5 and TRBJ2-1, with 14 bases lining up with TRBD2. V gave up 6 bases and J gave up 12 bases; unmatched junction bases: 10. The CDR3 runs to 15 residues. Germline V gene sequence: CDR1 MNHEY, CDR2 SVGAGI. CDR3 sequence: CASSLRLAGGHGQFF. CDR3 nucleotides: TGTGCCAGCAGCCTTAGACTAGCGGGGGGGCACGGGCAGTTCTTC.

This rearrangement joins TRBV4-1 to TRBJ1-6; D perhaps matches TRBD1 (5 bases). Between the trimmed V and J ends, which lost 5 bases and 5 bases, there was a span of 13 bases. CDR1 MGHRA and CDR2 YSYEKL come from the germline V gene. CDR3 length: 15 residues. As DNA, the CDR3 is TGCGCCAGCAGCTTAGGACACGGTAATAATTCACCCCTCCACTTT. It codes for CASSLGHGNNSPLHF.

Notes on this clone: Other DNA sequences within the sample encode an identical CDR3. This chain uses TRBV5-4 with TRBJ1-1; weak D call: TRBD1 (5 bases). The V gene lost 4 bases and the J gene lost 0 bases, with 10 bases spanning the gap. CDR3 length: 14 residues. The V gene's germline CDR1 is SGHNT and CDR2 YYREEE (reference sequence). The DNA of the CDR3 is TGTGCCAGCAGCGCCGGGACTGTGAACACTGAAGCTTTCTTT. Protein: CASSAGTVNTEAFF.

The chain uses TRBV9 and TRBJ1-1, with TRBD1 matching over 8 bases. The J segment lost 7 bases and the V segment lost 0 bases, leaving 8 bases of the junction unmatched. The germline gives CDR1 SGDLS, CDR2 YYNGEE. The CDR3 length is 15 residues. The CDR3 DNA sequence: TGTGCCAGCAGCGTAGGATGGCAGGGGGCAGGTGAAGCTTTCTTT. Its protein is CASSVGWQGAGEAFF.

The chain combines TRBV6-6 with TRBJ1-5; TRBD1 matches 7 bases. Germline CDR1 is MNHNY and CDR2 is SVGAGI (reference sequence). J lost 2 bases, V lost 6 bases, and 10 bases had no gene match. The CDR3 totals 16 residues. DNA of the CDR3: TGTGCCAGCAGGCAGGGGCCCACAGGGGGCAATCAGCCCCAGCATTTT. The encoded protein is CASRQGPTGGNQPQHF.